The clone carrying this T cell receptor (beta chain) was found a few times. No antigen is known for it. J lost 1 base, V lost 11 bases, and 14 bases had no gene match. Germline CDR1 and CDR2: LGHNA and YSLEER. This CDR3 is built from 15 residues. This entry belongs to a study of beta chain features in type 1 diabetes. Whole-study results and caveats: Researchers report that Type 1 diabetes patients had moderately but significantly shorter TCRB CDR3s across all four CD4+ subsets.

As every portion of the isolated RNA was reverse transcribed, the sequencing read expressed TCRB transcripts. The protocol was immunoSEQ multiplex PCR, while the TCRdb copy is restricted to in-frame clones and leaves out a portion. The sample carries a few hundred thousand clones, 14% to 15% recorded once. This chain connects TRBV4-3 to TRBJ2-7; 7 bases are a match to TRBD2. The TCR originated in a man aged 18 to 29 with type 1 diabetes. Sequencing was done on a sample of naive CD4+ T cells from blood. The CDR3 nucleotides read TGCGCCGCCAGTGGGAGGGAAACGCGATCCTACGAGCAGTACTTC. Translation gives CAASGRETRSYEQYF.